The source of this T cell receptor beta chain is a study of T cell repertoires in cytomegalovirus infection (dated by TCRdb to about 2019). Concerning the study at large: Donor HLA type was relevant to the analysis, as public TCR beta signatures indicated carriage of CMV infection together with the matching HLA type.

General study outcomes and caveats: In both this cohort and an independent approximately 400-donor cohort, the cumulative frequency of public TCR beta family members distinguished carriers of CMV infection plus the relevant HLA type. The ex vivo response was dominated by HLA-C-restricted CMV-specific TCR beta clonotypes, which also provided the single most frequent clonotype in two of eight donors.

In its sample, this clonotype was seen a few times. Its antigen is currently not known. There are no base qualities to consult, and no much larger clone falls within one base. Instrument used: Illumina HiSeq 1500. TCRdb passed the public sequencing reads through fastp at Q25 and MiXCR, retaining productive beta sequences. All rows with the same CDR3 protein become a single entry with the most common DNA and genes. In all, the sample holds around 350,000 distinct CDR3 sequences, and about a sixth of those were seen once. Around 9.3% of the sample belongs to the ten largest clones. The CDR3 covers 15 residues, taking in both the cysteine and the phenylalanine. CDR3 DNA only is kept here, 45 bases in frame from base 1. CDR1 SGHKS and CDR2 YYEKEE were looked up in the germline V gene (reference sequence). Germline trimming: 4 bases from V, 4 bases from J; junction bases outside gene matches: 8.

This chain joins TRBV5-5 to TRBJ2-7; TRBD2 agrees with 10 junctional bases. Sequencing was performed on PBMCs. This sequence was found in a human donor in good health (CMV status not recorded). Some clones in this sample may be carry-over from other donors' samples. The CDR3 in this case is CASSPPLAGDYEQYF. The base sequence is TGTGCCAGCAGCCCACCCCTAGCGGGAGATTACGAGCAGTACTTC.